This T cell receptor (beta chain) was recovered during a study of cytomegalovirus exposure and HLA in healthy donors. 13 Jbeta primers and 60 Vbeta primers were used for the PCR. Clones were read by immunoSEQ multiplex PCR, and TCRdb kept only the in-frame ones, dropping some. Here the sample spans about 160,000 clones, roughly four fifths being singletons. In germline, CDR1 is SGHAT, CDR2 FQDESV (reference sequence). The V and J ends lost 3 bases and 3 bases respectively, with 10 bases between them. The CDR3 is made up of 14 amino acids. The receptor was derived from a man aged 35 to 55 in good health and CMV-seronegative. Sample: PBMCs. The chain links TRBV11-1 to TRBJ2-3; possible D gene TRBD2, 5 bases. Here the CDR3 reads CASSFNGETDTQYF. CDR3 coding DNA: TGTGCCAGCAGCTTTAACGGGGAAACAGATACGCAGTATTTT.